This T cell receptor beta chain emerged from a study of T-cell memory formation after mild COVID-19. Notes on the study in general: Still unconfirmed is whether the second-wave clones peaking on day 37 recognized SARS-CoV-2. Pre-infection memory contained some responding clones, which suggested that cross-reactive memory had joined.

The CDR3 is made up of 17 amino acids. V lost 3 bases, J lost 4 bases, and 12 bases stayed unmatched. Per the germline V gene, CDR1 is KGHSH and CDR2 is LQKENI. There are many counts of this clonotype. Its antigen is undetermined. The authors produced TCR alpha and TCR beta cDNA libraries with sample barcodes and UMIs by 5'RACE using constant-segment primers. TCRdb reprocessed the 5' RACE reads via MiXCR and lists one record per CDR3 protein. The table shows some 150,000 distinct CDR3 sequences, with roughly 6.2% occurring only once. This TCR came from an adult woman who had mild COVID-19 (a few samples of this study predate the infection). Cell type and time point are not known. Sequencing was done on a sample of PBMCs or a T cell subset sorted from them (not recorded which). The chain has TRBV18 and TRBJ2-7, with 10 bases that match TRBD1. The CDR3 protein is CASSPVLQGQGLYEQYF. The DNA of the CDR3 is TGTGCCAGCTCACCTGTCCTCCAGGGACAGGGGTTGTACGAGCAGTACTTC.